These 32 T cell receptor beta chains were all obtained from the same sample, sequenced in a study of memory CD4+ T cells and cytomegalovirus serostatus. Single viable CD3+CD4+CD8-CD45RO+ cells were sorted as the memory CD4+ T cells. Measured with immunoSEQ multiplex PCR; TCRdb has only the in-frame clones, and not every one. This table has over 75,000 clones, about four fifths appearing once. Sequences were obtained from memory CD4+ T cells from blood. These receptors were taken from an adult in good health and CMV-seropositive.

This chain joins TRBV18 and TRBJ2-4, with 11 nucleotides matching TRBD1. The CDR3 loop spans 17 amino acids. Germline V gives CDR1 KGHSH, CDR2 LQKENI. Germline trimming cut 3 bases from V and 3 bases from J; bases unmatched to any gene: 7. The CDR3 region is CASSPPGQGVYKNIQYF. The CDR3 DNA is TGTGCCAGCTCACCGCCGGGACAGGGGGTTTACAAAAACATTCAGTACTTC. The complete variable domain, with remaining parts taken from reference TRBV18 and TRBJ2-4, reads NAGVMQNPRHLVRRRGQEARLRCSPMKGHSHVYWYRQLPEEGLKFMVYLQKENIIDESGMPKERFSAEFPKEGPSILRIQQVVRGDSAAYFCASSPPGQGVYKNIQYFGAGTRLSVL.

This chain joins TRBV29-1 and TRBJ2-5, with D possibly called TRBD1 or TRBD2 (5 bases each). Germline assignment: CDR1 SQVTM and CDR2 ANQGSEA. V was trimmed by 1 base and J by 1 base, leaving 10 bases between them. This CDR3 is 14 amino acids long. The CDR3 nucleotides read TGCAGCGTTGAAGGTCTTGGGACCCAAGAGACCCAGTACTTC. The encoded protein is CSVEGLGTQETQYF.

In this sample, this clone turned up a few times. This chain links TRBV11-1 with TRBJ2-5, with TRBD2 identical over 8 bases. V gave up 4 bases and J gave up 4 bases; unmatched junction bases: 2. CDR3 length: 13 amino acids. The germline gives CDR1 SGHAT, CDR2 FQDESV (reference sequence). CDR3 nucleotide sequence: TGTGCCAGCAGCTCTAGCGGGCTAGAGACCCAGTACTTC. Translating it yields CASSSSGLETQYF.

This sequence joins TRBV6-1 and TRBJ2-3; TRBD2 is a possible D gene (6 bases). CDR1 and CDR2 from the germline V gene are MNHNS and SASEGT. Trimming shortened V by 6 bases and J by 2 bases, and 12 bases separated the two germline ends. This CDR3 spans 14 amino acids. CDR3 amino acids: CASRDGGVTDTQYF. Written as DNA, the CDR3 is TGTGCCAGCAGGGACGGAGGGGTCACAGATACGCAGTATTTT.

The rearrangement joins TRBV19 to TRBJ1-2, with D unclear. Germline CDR1 is LNHDA and CDR2 is SQIVND (reference sequence). The CDR3 sequence is 13 residues long. Deletions cut 3 bases from V and 6 bases from J, with 11 bases between. The CDR3 region is CASSIRGFNGYTF. DNA for the CDR3: TGTGCCAGTAGTATCCGCGGGTTTAATGGCTACACCTTC.

The chain recombines TRBV2 with TRBJ2-3; no clear D. CDR1 and CDR2 (germline): SNHLY, FYNNEI. The V and J ends lost 7 bases and 4 bases respectively, with 9 bases between them. The length of the CDR3 is 12 residues. The CDR3, as DNA: TGTGCCAGCAAAATTGGGGCAGATACGCAGTATTTT. Encoded protein: CASKIGADTQYF.

The chain is built from TRBV28 and TRBJ1-2; 7 bases are shared with TRBD1. V lost 2 bases to trimming and J lost 4 bases; unmatched junction nucleotides: 7. CDR1 MDHEN and CDR2 SYDVKM come from the germline V gene. This CDR3 region has 15 residues. The CDR3 nucleotides read TGTGCCAGCAGTTTAGGAACAGGGGTGGGCTATGGCTACACCTTC. This codes for CASSLGTGVGYGYTF.

The rearrangement joins TRBV6-1 to TRBJ2-1; TRBD1 is a possible D gene (5 bases). The CDR3 loop spans 15 amino acids. The germline CDR1 and CDR2 sequences are MNHNS and SASEGT. V was pared by 7 bases and J by 6 bases, with 19 bases between. For the CDR3, the DNA is TGTGCCAGCATGGGCTGGGGCGATCCGGGCAATGAGCAGTTCTTC. Encoded protein: CASMGWGDPGNEQFF.

The rearrangement joins TRBV10-2 to TRBJ2-4, with TRBD2 identical over 7 bases. Germline V lookup: CDR1 WSHSY, CDR2 SAAADI. The CDR3 has 13 amino acids. With 4 bases clipped from V and 6 bases from J, the junction kept 3 bases outside the gene matches. The chain's CDR3 is CASSGASGNIQYF. DNA for the CDR3: TGCGCCAGCAGTGGGGCTAGCGGAAACATTCAGTACTTC.

The chain employs TRBV5-1 and TRBJ2-2, with 11 bases lining up with TRBD2. This CDR3 is 16 amino acids long. Germline V lookup: CDR1 SGHRS, CDR2 YFSETQ. The V and J ends lost 5 bases and 4 bases, in that order; junction bases with no gene match: 7. The CDR3 reads CASSFLAGGGTGELFF. In DNA, the CDR3 is TGCGCCAGCAGTTTCCTAGCGGGAGGCGGCACCGGGGAGCTGTTTTTT.

V usage is TRBV29-1 and J usage is TRBJ2-5; D is unclear. CDR3 length equals 12 residues. Trimming stripped 4 bases from V and 6 bases from J, with 12 bases between. CDR1 is SQVTM, CDR2 ANQGSEA, per germline. This chain's CDR3 is CSVAPGSKTQYF. CDR3 in DNA: TGCAGCGTTGCTCCCGGCTCGAAGACCCAGTACTTC. Using reference TRBV29-1 and TRBJ2-5 for the parts outside the CDR3, the full variable domain is SAVISQKPSRDICQRGTSLTIQCQVDSQVTMMFWYRQQPGQSLTLIATANQGSEATYESGFVIDKFPISRPNLTFSTLTVSNMSPEDSSIYLCSVAPGSKTQYFGPGTRLLVL.

The chain combines TRBV19 with TRBJ1-5, with D unresolved. Trimming cost V 4 bases and J 3 bases, with 4 bases left between them. There are 12 residues in the CDR3. CDR1 is LNHDA and CDR2 is SQIVND in the germline V gene (reference sequence). CDR3 loop: CASSKDNQPQHF. CDR3 coding DNA: TGTGCCAGTAGTAAAGACAATCAGCCCCAGCATTTT.

The genes are TRBV5-1 and TRBJ2-1; D possibly uses TRBD1 or TRBD2 (6 bases each). Germline CDR1 reads SGHRS; CDR2 reads YFSETQ. V lost 1 base to trimming and J lost 1 base, with 9 bases between them. This CDR3 has 15 amino acids. Here the CDR3 DNA reads TGCGCCAGCAGCTTGAGGGGGGAATCCTACAATGAGCAGTTCTTC. It yields the protein CASSLRGESYNEQFF.

The chain carries TRBV7-3 and TRBJ2-1; D uncertain. The length of the CDR3 is 14 residues. The germline gives CDR1 SGHTA, CDR2 FQGTGA. Trimming stripped 3 bases from V and 5 bases from J, with 11 bases between. DNA for the CDR3: TGTGCCAGCAGCTTCGGCCCGGACGACAATGAGCAGTTCTTC. It yields the protein CASSFGPDDNEQFF.

The gene calls are TRBV7-9 and TRBJ2-3, with 11 bases that match TRBD2. This CDR3 is built from 16 residues. Looked up from germline, CDR1 is SEHNR and CDR2 is FQNEAQ (reference sequence). V was pared by 0 bases and J by 6 bases, with 5 bases of the junction left unmatched. The CDR3 DNA reads TGTGCCAGCAGCTTAGCCTCGACTAGCGGGAAGGATACGCAGTATTTT. Protein sequence: CASSLASTSGKDTQYF. Combining the CDR3 with reference TRBV7-9 and TRBJ2-3 gives the whole variable domain DTGVSQNPRHKITKRGQNVTFRCDPISEHNRLYWYRQTLGQGPEFLTYFQNEAQLEKSRLLSDRFSAERPKGSFSTLEIQRTEQGDSAMYLCASSLASTSGKDTQYFGPGTRLTVL.

The V and J genes are TRBV11-2 and TRBJ2-3, with 9 bases identical to TRBD2. Looked up from germline, CDR1 is SGHAT and CDR2 is FQNNGV. Unmatched junction bases numbered 6, after V lost 6 bases and J lost 2 bases. This CDR3 is 15 amino acids long. CDR3 residues: CASSPGLAATDTQYF. In DNA, the CDR3 is TGTGCCAGCAGTCCGGGACTAGCTGCCACAGATACGCAGTATTTT.

V and J are TRBV11-1 and TRBJ2-7; 9 bases are a match to TRBD2. The CDR3 sequence is 16 residues long. From germline, CDR1 is SGHAT and CDR2 FQDESV (reference sequence). The junction had 7 bases not matched to a gene; V was cut back by 2 bases and J by 2 bases. Written as DNA, the CDR3 is TGTGCCAGCAGCTTAAGCGGGAGGATCCCTACCTACGAGCAGTACTTC. It translates to CASSLSGRIPTYEQYF.

The chain carries TRBV11-2 and TRBJ2-5; no firm D call. V dropped 4 bases and J dropped 3 bases, with 9 bases sitting between them. The germline V gene encodes CDR1 SGHAT and CDR2 FQNNGV. This CDR3 comprises 13 residues. CDR3 DNA: TGTGCCAGCAGCTCCGGGCATAAAGAGACCCAGTACTTC. Its protein is CASSSGHKETQYF.

The J gene is TRBJ1-4, the V gene TRBV29-1, with 9 bases matching TRBD1. V dropped 4 bases and J dropped 2; count of bases not matched to a gene: 2. This CDR3 region has 14 residues. Germline assignment: CDR1 SQVTM and CDR2 ANQGSEA. The CDR3 coding sequence is TGCAGCGTTGGTGGGACAGGGACTAATGAAAAACTGTTTTTT. Translating gives CSVGGTGTNEKLFF.

J is TRBJ1-2 and V is TRBV2, with D uncertain. Trimming removed 6 bases from V and 8 bases from J, with 7 bases in between. The CDR3 is made up of 10 amino acids. Germline lookup yields CDR1 SNHLY and CDR2 FYNNEI. The CDR3 DNA sequence: TGTGCCAGCAGGGGCGGAGGCTACACCTTC. This encodes CASRGGGYTF.

The chain has TRBV2 and TRBJ2-7; 8 bases are shared with TRBD1. In germline, CDR1 is SNHLY, CDR2 FYNNEI. Trimming cost V 6 bases and J 3 bases; bases outside gene matches: 10. The CDR3 has 15 amino acids. The CDR3 reads CASRVDRGGGYEQYF. In DNA form, the CDR3 reads TGTGCCAGCAGGGTAGACAGGGGTGGTGGCTACGAGCAGTACTTC.

The chain employs TRBV6-1 and TRBJ1-2; a weak D match, TRBD1 (6 bases). The CDR3 loop spans 14 amino acids. V was cut by 8 bases and J by 2 bases, with 15 bases left in between. Germline CDR1 reads MNHNS; CDR2 reads SASEGT. The CDR3: CASSPTGSNYGYTF. CDR3 in DNA: TGTGCCAGCTCCCCCACAGGGTCGAACTATGGCTACACCTTC.

CDR3: CATSRVPQGAYGANVLTF. CDR3 sequence (DNA): TGTGCCACCAGCAGGGTTCCTCAGGGGGCTTATGGGGCCAACGTCCTGACTTTC. The chain uses TRBV15 and TRBJ2-6; 8 bases align to TRBD1. The ends lost 3 bases at V and 3 bases at J; junction bases unmatched: 10. Germline V gene lookup returns CDR1 LNHNV and CDR2 YYDKDF (reference sequence). The CDR3 runs 18 residues.

This clone was seen only once. The chain is built from TRBV19 and TRBJ2-7; 7 bases align to TRBD1. V lost 4 bases and J lost 0; bases outside the gene matches: 9. The germline V gene encodes CDR1 LNHDA and CDR2 SQIVND (reference sequence). The CDR3 has 16 residues. In nucleotides, the CDR3 is TGTGCCAGTAGTACACGACAGGGAATCCCCTCCTACGAGCAGTACTTC. Translation: CASSTRQGIPSYEQYF. Together with reference TRBV19 and TRBJ2-7, the CDR3 gives the full variable domain: DGGITQSPKYLFRKEGQNVTLSCEQNLNHDAMYWYRQDPGQGLRLIYYSQIVNDFQKGDIAEGYSVSREKKESFPLTVTSAQKNPTAFYLCASSTRQGIPSYEQYFGPGTRLTVT.

V is TRBV5-1 and J is TRBJ2-3, with 8 positions matching TRBD2. The CDR3 sequence is 15 residues long. V lost 0 bases and J lost 5; bases outside the gene matches: 5. In germline, CDR1 is SGHRS, CDR2 YFSETQ. The CDR3 DNA reads as TGCGCCAGCAGCTTGGATTCGGGAGGGTTAGATACGCAGTATTTT. Translating it yields CASSLDSGGLDTQYF.

The CDR3 is CASSLESNYGYTF. CDR3 nucleotides: TGTGCCAGCAGCTTAGAGTCTAACTATGGCTACACCTTC. V gene TRBV7-8 combines with J gene TRBJ1-2, with no clear D. CDR3 length: 13 amino acids. V lost 1 base, J lost 0 bases, and 3 bases lay in between. The germline CDR1 and CDR2 sequences are SGHVS and FQNEAQ.

Details on this clone: A junction end diverges from the germline sequence, so it may reflect a read error. This chain connects TRBV5-1 to TRBJ2-7; weak D call: TRBD2 (5 bases). Germline V CDR1 and CDR2: SGHRS, YFSETQ. The length of the CDR3 is 12 residues. CDR3 sequence: CASSLTSGTLDF. As DNA, the CDR3 is TGCGCCAGCAGCTTGACGAGCGGAACGCTTGACTTC.

V and J are TRBV4-1 and TRBJ2-1; 8 bases are shared with TRBD2. CDR1 and CDR2 from the germline V gene are MGHRA and YSYEKL. The CDR3 contains 16 residues. The J segment lost 3 bases and the V segment lost 0 bases, leaving 4 bases of the junction unmatched. CDR3 nucleotide sequence: TGCGCCAGCAGCCAAGATGCGGGAGGCTTCTACAATGAGCAGTTCTTC. Protein product: CASSQDAGGFYNEQFF.

The V gene is TRBV4-3, the J gene TRBJ2-6; D unclear. The CDR3 has 15 residues. CDR1 is LGHNA, CDR2 YSLEER, per germline. V was cut by 4 bases and J by 2 bases, with 9 bases left in between. CDR3 coding DNA: TGCGCCAGCAGCCCGGACCAAACTGGGGCCAACGTCCTGACTTTC. This codes for CASSPDQTGANVLTF.

The chain links TRBV28 to TRBJ2-7, with D possibly being TRBD2 (7 bases). V was pared by 7 bases and J by 1 base, with 17 bases between. The CDR3 contains 15 residues. Germline CDR1 reads MDHEN; CDR2 reads SYDVKM. The CDR3, as DNA: TGTGCCAGCAACAAGGGGGGGGTGGGATCCTACGAGCAGTACTTC. Its protein product is CASNKGGVGSYEQYF.

V usage is TRBV2 and J usage is TRBJ2-7, with TRBD1 as a possible D gene (6 bases). Per the germline V gene, CDR1 is SNHLY and CDR2 is FYNNEI. The ends were cut back, 7 bases at V and 0 bases at J, with 10 bases in the middle. The CDR3 has 13 residues. The CDR3 loop is CASTDRNSYEQYF. CDR3 bases: TGTGCCAGCACCGACAGGAACTCCTACGAGCAGTACTTC.

The V gene is TRBV7-3, the J gene TRBJ2-7, with TRBD1 matching 9 bases. Germline values: CDR1 SGHTA, CDR2 FQGTGA. This CDR3 spans 16 amino acids. J lost 3 bases, V lost 9 bases, and 15 bases had no gene match. CDR3 bases: TGTGCCAGGGGTCGACTCCGGGACAGGGAACGCTACGAGCAGTACTTC. It codes for CARGRLRDRERYEQYF.